This TCR beta chain came from a study of control samples from healthy donors and cancer patients. Clones were sequenced by immunoSEQ multiplex PCR, and TCRdb holds only the in-frame ones, with some missing. The table includes some 130,000 clones, 85% to 95% detected once. From germline, CDR1 is DFQATT and CDR2 SNEGSKA (reference sequence). V was trimmed by 3 bases and J by 1 base, leaving 6 bases between them. CDR3 length: 12 amino acids. The source of this sequence is a man aged 18 to 30 in good health. The rearrangement uses TRBV20-1 and TRBJ1-1; D perhaps matches TRBD1 (5 bases). The sequenced material came from blood. As DNA, the CDR3 is TGCAGTGCTAGTGGGGGGAACACTGAAGCTTTCTTT. Its protein is CSASGGNTEAFF.